The T cell receptor beta chain described here comes from a study of blood T cell repertoires in COVID-19. Study context: There were acute and convalescent COVID-19 samples, and they came from the United States, Italy and Spain.

Allocation to cohorts depended on clinical history reported by the participants. The CDR3 runs to 15 residues. Trimming removed 5 bases from V and 4 bases from J; junction bases left unmatched: 9. Germline CDR1 and CDR2: SGHTA and FQGTGA. Sequenced by immunoSEQ multiplex PCR; TCRdb stores in-frame clones only, minus some. Of a few hundred thousand clones listed, around 84% were seen once; the top ten hold 6.6%. The sample was PBMCs or T cells enriched from blood (not recorded which). This sequence joins TRBV7-3 and TRBJ1-2; TRBD1 agrees at 8 bases. This sequence originates from a woman between 50 and 59 years old who had been exposed to COVID-19. CDR3 nucleotide sequence: TGTGCCAGCAGCCTCGATGACAGGGGAGGCTATGGCTACACCTTC. Its protein product is CASSLDDRGGYGYTF.